The sequence of this TCR beta chain was determined in a study of blood T cell repertoires in COVID-19. Study summary: The samples span acute and convalescent COVID-19 from the United States, Italy and Spain. PBMCs, B-cell-depleted T cells, or T cells were the source of the cDNA or gDNA that made up the material.

V gave up 6 bases and J gave up 6 bases, with 15 bases separating them. CDR1 LNHDA and CDR2 SQIVND come from the germline V gene (reference sequence). This CDR3 region has 14 residues. As handled by the study authors: Researchers report that nucleated cell counts were estimated from reference gene primer amplification. Sequenced by immunoSEQ multiplex PCR; TCRdb stores in-frame clones only, minus some. V, J and clone size reflect that table, while D and trimming were determined from the DNA. The sample has 75,000 to 95,000 clones, roughly 89% seen once; the top ten hold roughly 4.4%. V is TRBV19 and J is TRBJ2-1, with a weak D call TRBD2 (6 bases). The sample comprised peripheral blood. This TCR was recovered from a man aged 50-59 years with active COVID-19. The DNA of the CDR3 is TGTGCCAGTAGCCGAGGAGGGATGGGCAATGAGCAGTTCTTC. Amino acid sequence: CASSRGGMGNEQFF.